This T cell receptor (beta chain) originates from a study of shared clonotypes between healthy human individuals. On the study more broadly: Used for every donor were three CD4 naive, three CD4 memory, two CD8 naive and one CD8 memory plate. Overall study results and limits: Naive subsets, compared against memory subsets, generally had larger estimated richness values.

This clone was seen just once. What it recognizes is unknown. Naivety among CD8 cells was defined by CD45RO negativity and positive CCR7 selection, thereby excluding terminally differentiated effector memory CD45RA+ cells. The CDR3 loop spans 14 amino acids. V was shortened by 0 bases and J by 4 bases, with 9 bases between the two germline ends. Germline CDR1 and CDR2: SGHDN and FVKESK. Clones were sequenced by immunoSEQ multiplex PCR, and TCRdb holds only the in-frame ones, with some missing. The sample yields about 2.1 million clones, under 95% seen once. The specimen was naive CD8+ T cells from PBMCs. The sequence was obtained from a man younger than 35 in good health. Some clones in this sample may be carry-over from other donors' samples. This chain connects TRBV14 to TRBJ1-2; D unclear. CDR3 residues: CASSQDPRIYGYTF. The CDR3 DNA follows: TGTGCCAGCAGCCAAGATCCACGGATCTATGGCTACACCTTC.